The 21 T cell receptor beta chains given below trace back to one sample, sequenced in a study of blood T cells in healthy people across ages. For the second PCR, which ran for 7 to 11 cycles, a sample-barcoded 5' primer and a J-beta primer mix were used. One entry per CDR3 protein, called by TCRdb with MiXCR from the 5' RACE reads. The table shows hundreds of thousands of distinct CDR3 sequences, with around half occurring only once. Sequencing was done on a sample of blood. The receptors were gathered from an elderly man in good health.

This clonotype was observed a few times. At one end, the junction sequence differs from germline, possibly due to a read error. The CDR3: CASRIGQGNAGELFF. The CDR3 DNA is TGTGCCAGCAGGATAGGACAGGGGAACGCCGGGGAGCTGTTTTTT. The J gene is TRBJ2-2, the V gene TRBV2, with TRBD1 matching 9 bases. Per the germline V gene, CDR1 is SNHLY and CDR2 is FYNNEI. This CDR3 comprises 15 residues.

This clonotype has more than one count but fewer than ten. One base away lies a much larger clone, so this may be a sequencing read error. The chain recombines TRBV7-8 with TRBJ2-4; D assignment may be TRBD1 or TRBD2 (5 bases each). V was clipped by 1 base and J by 12 bases, with 16 bases between them. Per the germline V gene, CDR1 is SGHVS and CDR2 is FQNEAQ. There are 14 residues in the CDR3. The chain's CDR3 is CASSLGVSLGTQYF. The CDR3 DNA is TGTGCCAGCAGCTTAGGGGTTAGCCTAGGGACTCAGTACTTC.

The chain uses TRBV7-2 and TRBJ1-4; 9 bases fit TRBD1. The CDR3 consists of 16 residues. The germline V gene encodes CDR1 SGHTA and CDR2 FQGNSA. The V gene end was trimmed by 6 bases and the J gene end by 4 bases; junction bases not matched to a gene: 9. The CDR3 DNA reads as TGTGCCAGCAGAAAACAGGGGGCAGGGGGTAATGAAAAACTGTTTTTT. This sequence encodes CASRKQGAGGNEKLFF.

The rearrangement joins TRBV6-6 to TRBJ2-3; tentatively, D is TRBD1 or TRBD2 (7 bases each). With 6 bases removed from V and 6 bases from J, the gap between germline ends came to 16 bases. CDR1 is MNHNY, CDR2 SVGAGI, per germline (reference sequence). The CDR3 runs to 14 residues. The CDR3: CASRSGAGGDTQYF. The CDR3 region has the DNA TGTGCCAGCAGAAGCGGGGCAGGGGGGGATACGCAGTATTTT.

CDR3 in DNA: TGCAGTGCTAGAGTGGCCGAGCAGTACTTC. This encodes CSARVAEQYF. The J gene is TRBJ2-4, the V gene TRBV20-1; D not certain. Judging by the DNA end, TRBJ2-7 fits better; the J call may be wrong. Germline values: CDR1 DFQATT, CDR2 SNEGSKA (reference sequence). This CDR3 region has 10 residues.

This clonotype was picked up a small number of times. The rearrangement uses TRBV12-3 or TRBV12-4 and TRBJ2-1; D tentatively fits TRBD1 or TRBD2 (5 bases each). V was cut by 11 bases and J by 4 bases, with 27 bases left in between. The CDR3 is made up of 17 amino acids. CDR3 sequence (DNA): TGTGCCGGATCCCCGGGACCCCCCTCAGGGTTTTACAATGAGCAGTTCTTC. Its translation is CAGSPGPPSGFYNEQFF.

V gene TRBV27 combines with J gene TRBJ2-5, with TRBD2 matching 10 bases. The DNA end is more similar to TRBJ2-7, so the J call may be wrong. The CDR3 is made up of 15 amino acids. From germline, CDR1 is MNHEY and CDR2 SMNVEV (reference sequence). CDR3 DNA sequence: TGTGCCAGCGCCCCTCCAGCGGGAGGGCCGAACGAGCAGTACTTC. This codes for CASAPPAGGPNEQYF.

In the case of this clonotype: An end of the junction differs from the germline gene, which may be a read error. The rearrangement links TRBV10-2 to TRBJ1-2; 9 bases fit TRBD1. Germline loops: CDR1 WSHSY, CDR2 SAAADI. The CDR3 consists of 15 residues. In DNA form, the CDR3 reads TGCGCCTGCAGTGAAACAGGGGGCCGAAGCTATGGCTACACCTTC. This translates into CACSETGGRSYGYTF.

CDR3 region: CSVGTRGETQYF. Written as DNA, the CDR3 is TGCAGCGTCGGGACCAGGGGAGAGACCCAGTACTTC. The chain couples TRBV29-1 to TRBJ2-5; weak D call: TRBD1 (6 bases). The CDR3 has 12 residues. V was trimmed by 6 bases and J by 4 bases, leaving 12 bases between them. CDR1 SQVTM and CDR2 ANQGSEA come from the germline V gene.

There are a few counts of this clonotype. This rearrangement joins TRBV7-2 to TRBJ2-6, with a possible D match to TRBD2 (5 bases). V lost 0 bases to trimming and J lost 3 bases, with 9 bases between them. Germline CDR1 and CDR2: SGHTA and FQGNSA. The CDR3 has 16 amino acids. CDR3 region: CASSLAEGFGANVLTF. The CDR3 bases are TGTGCCAGCAGCTTAGCTGAGGGTTTTGGGGCCAACGTCCTGACTTTC.

This clonotype was seen a few times. The CDR3 sequence is CSAGIQRESNIQYF. In DNA form, the CDR3 reads TGCAGCGCGGGAATCCAGCGGGAAAGTAACATTCAGTACTTC. This chain connects TRBV29-1 to TRBJ2-4; 7 bases are shared with TRBD2. The V gene end was trimmed by 7 bases and the J gene end by 7 bases; junction bases not matched to a gene: 13. The CDR3 is 14 amino acids. CDR1 SQVTM and CDR2 ANQGSEA come from the germline V gene.

This chain connects TRBV6-5 to TRBJ2-7; 8 bases fit TRBD2. The germline CDR1 and CDR2 sequences are MNHEY and SVGAGI. The CDR3 loop spans 15 amino acids. V shed 4 bases and J 3 bases; nucleotides not matched to a gene: 8. For the CDR3, the DNA is TGTGCCAGCAGTTTATCCGGGACTAGACTCTACGAGCAGTACTTC. Its protein is CASSLSGTRLYEQYF.

This clonotype was seen a single time. The chain employs TRBV7-2 and TRBJ2-1; 9 positions match TRBD2. The J call may be incorrect, as the DNA end agrees better with TRBJ2-7. The CDR3 consists of 18 residues. Germline CDR1 is SGHTA and CDR2 is FQGNSA. CDR3 in DNA: TGTGCCAGCAGCTTAGTACGATCGACTAGCGGTTCCTACAATGAGCAGTACTTC. This sequence encodes CASSLVRSTSGSYNEQYF.

This clonotype was counted a few times. The genes are TRBV7-9 and TRBJ2-7, with 10 bases identical to TRBD2. V was pared by 4 bases and J by 6 bases, with 15 bases of the junction left unmatched. The CDR3 runs to 17 residues. Per the germline V gene, CDR1 is SEHNR and CDR2 is FQNEAQ (reference sequence). CDR3 amino acids: CASSWESGRAGSAEQYF. The DNA for the CDR3 is TGTGCCAGCAGCTGGGAGAGCGGGAGGGCCGGCAGCGCCGAGCAGTACTTC.

This chain links TRBV12-3 or TRBV12-4 with TRBJ2-1, with 12 positions matching TRBD2. The CDR3 covers 17 residues. Unmatched junction bases numbered 8, after V lost 3 bases and J lost 5 bases. The CDR3 sequence: CASSLGTSGPRHNEQFF. In DNA, the CDR3 is TGTGCCAGCAGTTTGGGGACTAGCGGGCCACGACACAATGAGCAGTTCTTC.

This clonotype has only one observation. V is TRBV4-1 and J is TRBJ2-7, with D perhaps matching TRBD2 (5 bases). The last part of the DNA fits TRBJ2-1 better; the J call may be wrong. The CDR3 is 18 amino acids. Looked up from germline, CDR1 is MGHRA and CDR2 is YSYEKL. CDR3 nucleotide sequence: TGCGCCAGCAGCCCCCCTGGCGGCCGGCTAGCAGAGAGGAAGGAGCAGTTCTTC. It yields the protein CASSPPGGRLAERKEQFF.

Only one count was recorded for this clonotype. This rearrangement joins TRBV20-1 to TRBJ1-5, with 7 bases aligning to TRBD1. The CDR3 is made up of 13 amino acids. Losses at the gene ends were 1 base for V and 4 bases for J; bases not matched to a gene: 1. In germline, CDR1 is DFQATT, CDR2 SNEGSKA (reference sequence). Written as DNA, the CDR3 is TGCAGTGCTAGAGGGGACAGTAATCAGCCCCAGCATTTT. Translation gives CSARGDSNQPQHF.

V is TRBV7-2 and J is TRBJ1-6, with unresolved D. With 5 bases removed from V and 7 bases from J, the gap between germline ends came to 6 bases. Germline CDR1 reads SGHTA; CDR2 reads FQGNSA. This CDR3 is built from 12 residues. In nucleotides, the CDR3 is TGTGCCAGCAGCGCCTTCAATTCACCCCTCCACTTT. Translation: CASSAFNSPLHF.

The chain links TRBV28 to TRBJ2-1; TRBD2 agrees at 11 bases. The trim removed 6 bases at V and 8 bases at J, leaving 24 bases unmatched. Germline assignment: CDR1 MDHEN and CDR2 SYDVKM. The CDR3 contains 20 residues. DNA of the CDR3: TGTGCCAGCAGCCAACTCTTCCTTAGGGATAGCGGGAGGGAGAGAGATGAGCAGTTCTTC. It translates to CASSQLFLRDSGRERDEQFF.

V usage is TRBV4-1 and J usage is TRBJ2-1, with 11 positions matching TRBD2. Germline CDR1 and CDR2: MGHRA and YSYEKL. This CDR3 comprises 16 residues. Trimming at V came to 3 bases and at J to 3 bases, leaving 4 bases not matched to a gene. The CDR3 protein is CASSHQTSGDYNEQFF. The CDR3 DNA sequence: TGCGCCAGCAGCCACCAGACTAGCGGGGACTACAATGAGCAGTTCTTC.

V usage is TRBV20-1 and J usage is TRBJ2-3; 10 bases fit TRBD2. CDR1 is DFQATT, CDR2 SNEGSKA, per germline (reference sequence). V lost 8 bases to trimming and J lost 4 bases; unmatched junction nucleotides: 6. This CDR3 has 13 amino acids. CDR3 protein: CSLSGRGADTQYF. CDR3 DNA: TGCAGTCTAAGCGGGAGGGGGGCAGATACGCAGTATTTT.